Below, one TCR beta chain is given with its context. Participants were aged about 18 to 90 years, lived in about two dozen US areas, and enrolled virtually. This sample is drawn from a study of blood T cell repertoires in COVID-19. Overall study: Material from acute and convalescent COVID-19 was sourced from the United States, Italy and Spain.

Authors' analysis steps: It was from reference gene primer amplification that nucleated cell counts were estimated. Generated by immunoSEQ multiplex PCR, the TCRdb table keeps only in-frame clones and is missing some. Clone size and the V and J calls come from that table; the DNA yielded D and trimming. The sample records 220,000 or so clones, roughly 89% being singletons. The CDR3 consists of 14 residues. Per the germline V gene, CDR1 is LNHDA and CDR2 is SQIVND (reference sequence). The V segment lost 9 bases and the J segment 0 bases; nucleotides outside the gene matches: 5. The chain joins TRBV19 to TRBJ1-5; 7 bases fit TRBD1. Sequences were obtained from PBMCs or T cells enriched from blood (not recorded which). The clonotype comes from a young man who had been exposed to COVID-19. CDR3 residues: CASVQGFSNQPQHF. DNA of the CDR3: TGTGCCAGCGTACAGGGGTTTAGCAATCAGCCCCAGCATTTT.